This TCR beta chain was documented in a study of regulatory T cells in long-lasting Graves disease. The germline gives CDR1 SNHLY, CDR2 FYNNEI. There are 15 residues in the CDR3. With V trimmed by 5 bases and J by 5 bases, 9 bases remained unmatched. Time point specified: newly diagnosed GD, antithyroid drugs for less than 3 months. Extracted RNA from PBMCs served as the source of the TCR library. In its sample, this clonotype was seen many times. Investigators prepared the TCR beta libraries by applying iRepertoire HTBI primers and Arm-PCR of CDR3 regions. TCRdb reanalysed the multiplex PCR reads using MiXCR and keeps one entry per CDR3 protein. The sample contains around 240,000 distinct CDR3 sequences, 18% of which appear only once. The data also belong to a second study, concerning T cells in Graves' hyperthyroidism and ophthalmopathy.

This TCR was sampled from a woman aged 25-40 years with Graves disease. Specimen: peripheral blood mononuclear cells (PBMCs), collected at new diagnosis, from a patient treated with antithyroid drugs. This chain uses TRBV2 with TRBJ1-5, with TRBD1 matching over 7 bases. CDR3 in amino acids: CASSTRQGGDQPQHF. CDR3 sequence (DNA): TGTGCCAGCAGTACTCGACAGGGAGGGGATCAGCCCCAGCATTTT.